This passage covers 22 T cell receptor beta chains from one sample sequenced in a study of Ad26.COV2.S vaccination and SARS-CoV-2 variants. The treatment: 15 to 20 received Ad26.COV2.S at low or high dose, single or two shots; several received placebo; per-sample allocation not given. The study sampled participants on day 63 after the first vaccine or placebo injection. The assay was immunoSEQ multiplex PCR, and TCRdb's table has in-frame clones only and misses some. The table lists more than 300,000 clones, around 85% of them singletons. Specimen: peripheral blood, collected in a trial of Ad26.COV2.S vaccine versus placebo. All receptors come from a person between 18 and 65 years old who received the Ad26.COV2.S COVID-19 vaccine or a placebo.

This clone turned up a few times. The chain recombines TRBV5-4 with TRBJ2-7, with D hard to call. Germline CDR1 and CDR2: SGHNT and YYREEE (reference sequence). V was trimmed by 1 base and J by 9 bases, leaving 11 bases between them. The CDR3 is made up of 12 amino acids. The chain's CDR3 is CASSLQMRRQYF. The CDR3 nucleotides read TGTGCCAGCAGCTTGCAAATGCGCCGGCAGTACTTC.

Only one count was recorded for this clone. The same CDR3 can be traced to other DNA sequences in this sample. V is TRBV3-1 (or the pseudogene TRBV3-2) and J is TRBJ2-2; the D is unclear. Germline assignment: CDR1 LGHDT and CDR2 YNNKEL (reference sequence). Deletions cut 1 base from V and 5 bases from J, with 5 bases between. The CDR3 has 13 residues. CDR3 bases: TGTGCCAGCAGCCAAGGCGGTACCGGGGAGCTGTTTTTT. Its translation: CASSQGGTGELFF.

This chain uses TRBV5-8 with TRBJ1-2; 7 positions agree with TRBD1. Germline-derived CDR1 and CDR2 are SGHTS and YDEGEE. V shed 4 bases and J 5 bases; nucleotides not matched to a gene: 8. The CDR3 sequence is 14 residues long. The CDR3 reads CASSPPGQIYGYTF. The DNA for the CDR3 is TGTGCCAGCAGCCCACCGGGACAGATATATGGCTACACCTTC.

This sequence joins TRBV18 and TRBJ1-5; D is undetermined. CDR3 length: 16 residues. The germline V gene has CDR1 KGHSH and CDR2 LQKENI. Trimming pared 2 bases from V and 3 bases from J, leaving 14 bases between. CDR3: CASSPSRTGNNQPQHF. CDR3 in DNA: TGTGCCAGCTCACCATCTCGGACGGGTAACAATCAGCCCCAGCATTTT.

Only one count was recorded for this clone. One end of the junction fails to match germline, which may point to a read error. The rearrangement joins TRBV19 to TRBJ2-1, with 9 bases fitting TRBD2. CDR1 LNHDA and CDR2 SQIVND come from the germline V gene (reference sequence). The CDR3 has 16 amino acids. CDR3 sequence: CASSLDLAGAYNEQFF. The CDR3 DNA reads as TGTGCCAGTAGTTTAGACTTAGCGGGGGCGTACAATGAGCAGTTCTTC.

This chain joins TRBV28 and TRBJ2-5; maybe TRBD1 (6 bases). This CDR3 region has 13 residues. V was trimmed by 6 bases and J by 5 bases, leaving 13 bases between them. The germline V gene has CDR1 MDHEN and CDR2 SYDVKM. CDR3 protein: CASSAQGYETQYF. Written as DNA, the CDR3 is TGTGCCAGCAGCGCACAGGGTTACGAGACCCAGTACTTC.

V is TRBV24-1 and J is TRBJ2-1, with D maybe TRBD2 (6 bases). Germline CDR1 reads KGHDR; CDR2 reads SFDVKD. CDR3 length: 16 amino acids. V lost 2 bases and J lost 2, with 12 bases in between. The CDR3 sequence: CATSDSRGTTYNEQFF. The DNA of the CDR3 is TGTGCCACCAGTGATTCTCGGGGGACGACCTACAATGAGCAGTTCTTC.

The V gene is TRBV2, the J gene TRBJ2-2, with D perhaps matching TRBD1 or TRBD2 (5 bases each). Trimming cost V 7 bases and J 5 bases, with 11 bases left between them. This CDR3 region has 13 residues. Germline CDR1 and CDR2: SNHLY and FYNNEI. The CDR3 spells CASKGTRTGELFF. As DNA, the CDR3 is TGTGCCAGCAAGGGGACCCGGACCGGGGAGCTGTTTTTT.

V and J are TRBV4-1 and TRBJ2-7, with D possibly being TRBD1 (5 bases). This CDR3 region has 15 residues. V lost 4 bases to trimming and J lost 4 bases, with 17 bases between them. Germline V gives CDR1 MGHRA, CDR2 YSYEKL. This CDR3 is CASSRLTGTLYEQYF. CDR3 DNA: TGCGCCAGCAGCCGCCTTACAGGTACCCTTTACGAGCAGTACTTC.

The V call is TRBV11-2, the J call TRBJ2-1; 8 positions agree with TRBD1. Germline CDR1 and CDR2: SGHAT and FQNNGV. Trimming at V came to 3 bases and at J to 6 bases, leaving 4 bases not matched to a gene. The length of the CDR3 is 14 residues. Written as DNA, the CDR3 is TGTGCCAGCAGCTTGACCGGGACAGGCAATGAGCAGTTCTTC. Its translation: CASSLTGTGNEQFF.

The chain is built from TRBV28 and TRBJ1-5; 7 bases map to TRBD1. J lost 7 bases, V lost 5 bases, and 11 bases had no gene match. The length of the CDR3 is 15 residues. Germline V gene data show CDR1 as MDHEN and CDR2 as SYDVKM. This chain's CDR3 is CASSQITGVDQPQHF. The CDR3 DNA reads as TGTGCCAGCAGTCAAATAACAGGGGTCGACCAGCCCCAGCATTTT. Based on the CDR3 plus reference TRBV28 and TRBJ1-5, the full variable domain is DVKVTQSSRYLVKRTGEKVFLECVQDMDHENMFWYRQDPGLGLRLIYFSYDVKMKEKGDIPEGYSVSREKKERFSLILESASTNQTSMYLCASSQITGVDQPQHFGDGTRLSIL.

The chain employs TRBV7-3 and TRBJ1-1; 8 bases are shared with TRBD1. Germline V gene sequence: CDR1 SGHTA, CDR2 FQGTGA. V trimming: 2 bases; J trimming: 7 bases; junction bases outside the gene matches: 9. CDR3 length equals 15 residues. This CDR3 is CASSLVAGTGGEAFF. CDR3 DNA sequence: TGTGCCAGCAGCTTAGTCGCCGGGACAGGAGGTGAAGCTTTCTTT.

There are many counts of this clone. This same CDR3 is encoded by further DNA sequences in the sample. The chain carries TRBV10-2 and TRBJ2-7; D not resolved. The CDR3 covers 14 residues. Per the germline V gene, CDR1 is WSHSY and CDR2 is SAAADI. V was pared by 3 bases and J by 3 bases, with 12 bases between. CDR3 nucleotide sequence: TGCGCCAGCAGTGAAGGGCGGTGGGGCTACGAGCAGTACTTC. Its translation is CASSEGRWGYEQYF.

This clone was seen only once. Other DNA sequences in the same sample also yield this CDR3. V usage is TRBV5-1 and J usage is TRBJ2-3; D not certain. Germline CDR1 reads SGHRS; CDR2 reads YFSETQ. The germline V and J ends were trimmed by 0 bases and 6 bases, with 5 bases remaining between them. This CDR3 contains 12 residues. The CDR3 DNA is TGCGCCAGCAGCTTGGCCGGGGATACGCAGTATTTT. It specifies CASSLAGDTQYF. The whole variable domain, remainder taken from reference TRBV5-1 and TRBJ2-3, is KAGVTQTPRYLIKTRGQQVTLSCSPISGHRSVSWYQQTPGQGLQFLFEYFSETQRNKGNFPGRFSGRQFSNSRSEMNVSTLELGDSALYLCASSLAGDTQYFGPGTRLTVL.

The chain links TRBV30 to TRBJ1-4; 9 bases map to TRBD1. Germline V gives CDR1 GTSNPN, CDR2 SVGIG (reference sequence). The CDR3 loop spans 15 amino acids. V trimming: 4 bases; J trimming: 7 bases; junction bases outside the gene matches: 10. The CDR3 spells CAWTDTGQGGEKLFF. DNA of the CDR3: TGTGCCTGGACCGACACGGGACAGGGTGGTGAAAAACTGTTTTTT. Together with reference TRBV30 and TRBJ1-4, the CDR3 gives the full variable domain: SQTIHQWPATLVQPVGSPLSLECTVEGTSNPNLYWYRQAAGRGLQLLFYSVGIGQISSEVPQNLSASRPQDRQFILSSKKLLLSDSGFYLCAWTDTGQGGEKLFFGSGTQLSVL.

This clone was observed a single time. The chain links TRBV9 to TRBJ2-1, with TRBD1 as a possible D gene (6 bases). With 0 bases removed from V and 0 bases from J, the gap between germline ends came to 7 bases. Germline V gene data show CDR1 as SGDLS and CDR2 as YYNGEE. There are 15 residues in the CDR3. The CDR3 region is CASSVGDNSYNEQFF. CDR3 DNA sequence: TGTGCCAGCAGCGTAGGGGACAACTCCTACAATGAGCAGTTCTTC.

This chain links TRBV25-1 with TRBJ2-3; D is ambiguous. This CDR3 contains 13 residues. The V end lost 3 bases, the J end lost 5 bases, and 9 bases lay between the germline ends. CDR1 is MGHDK and CDR2 is SYGVNS in the germline V gene. DNA of the CDR3: TGTGCCAGCAGTGATTCTGGGCGAGATACGCAGTATTTT. Translating gives CASSDSGRDTQYF.

V usage is TRBV7-8 and J usage is TRBJ2-1, with 9 bases fitting TRBD1. V was pared by 8 bases and J by 0 bases, with 2 bases of the junction left unmatched. There are 14 residues in the CDR3. Germline assignment: CDR1 SGHVS and CDR2 FQNEAQ. The CDR3 DNA sequence: TGTGCCAGCTGGACAGGGGCCTCCTACAATGAGCAGTTCTTC. Its protein product is CASWTGASYNEQFF.

The chain links TRBV6-5 to TRBJ2-1; 7 bases map to TRBD2. Germline-derived CDR1 and CDR2 are MNHEY and SVGAGI. With 4 bases clipped from V and 0 bases from J, the junction kept 6 bases outside the gene matches. The CDR3 extends over 16 amino acids. DNA for the CDR3: TGTGCCAGCAGTTCTACTAGCGAGAGCTCCTACAATGAGCAGTTCTTC. It specifies CASSSTSESSYNEQFF.

The V gene is TRBV5-6, the J gene TRBJ2-7; perhaps TRBD1 as D (7 bases). Germline V lookup: CDR1 SGHDT, CDR2 YYEEEE. Trimming cost V 4 bases and J 4 bases, with 18 bases left between them. The CDR3 runs 15 residues. The CDR3 DNA follows: TGTGCCAGCAGCCGCGGCTCAGGGGGGACATACGAGCAGTACTTC. Translation gives CASSRGSGGTYEQYF.

The J gene is TRBJ1-1, the V gene TRBV9; TRBD1 is a possible D gene (5 bases). Germline V lookup: CDR1 SGDLS, CDR2 YYNGEE. V shed 0 bases and J shed 4 bases, with 19 bases lying between them. The CDR3 sequence is 17 residues long. CDR3 protein: CASSVAPQGSGSTEAFF. The CDR3 DNA is TGTGCCAGCAGCGTAGCCCCCCAAGGATCAGGGAGCACTGAAGCTTTCTTT.

In this sample, this clone turned up a few times. The rearrangement links TRBV7-2 to TRBJ2-5; 8 nucleotides align to TRBD2. V lost 4 bases, J lost 7 bases, and 2 bases stayed unmatched. The V gene's germline CDR1 is SGHTA and CDR2 FQGNSA. The CDR3 loop spans 12 amino acids. The CDR3 region is CASSSGGVTQYF. CDR3 DNA sequence: TGTGCCAGCAGCTCCGGGGGGGTGACCCAGTACTTC.